These T cell receptor beta chains were read from a single sample in a study of blood T cell repertoires in COVID-19. Here immunoSEQ multiplex PCR was the method, and the copy in TCRdb shows in-frame clones only, minus some. In the table there are about 310,000 clones, about 88% of which are singletons. Sequencing used PBMCs or T cells enriched from blood (not recorded which). These receptors were obtained from a woman aged 40 to 49 who had recovered from COVID-19. Both conserved end residues are part of each CDR3. A D gene is named only where the DNA matches it firmly. Clone size is shown for a subset of rows, as once, few, many or a class of expanded clone.

TRBV10-1	TRBD2	TRBJ2-1	-	TGCGCCAGCAGTCCGGGACTAGGCTATGAGCAGTTCTTC	CASSPGLGYEQFF
TRBV11-2	TRBD1	TRBJ2-5	-	TGTGCCAGCAGCTTACTACAGGGGGCTGGAGAGACCCAGTACTTC	CASSLLQGAGETQYF
TRBV7-2	TRBD2	TRBJ2-5	-	TGTGCCAGCAGCTACGGGGGGGGGACAGAGACCCAGTACTTC	CASSYGGGTETQYF
TRBV10-3	TRBD1	TRBJ2-7	few	TGTGCCATCAGCGACTCCGGGACAGGGGCCTACGAGCAGTACTTC	CAISDSGTGAYEQYF
TRBV10-3	-	TRBJ1-6	-	TGTGCCATCCGGGAAGCCACCGAGTCACCCCTCCACTTT	CAIREATESPLHF
TRBV7-9	TRBD1	TRBJ2-7	-	TGTGCCAGCAGCTGGACAGGGGGAGGTCTGGGGGAGCAGTACTTC	CASSWTGGGLGEQYF
TRBV18	TRBD1	TRBJ1-1	-	TGTGCCAGCTCACCAATGAGGACAGGGGGAGCTTTCTTT	CASSPMRTGGAFF
TRBV6-5	TRBD2	TRBJ2-5	-	TGTGCCAGCAGACCCGGGACTAGCGGGGGAGAGACCCAGTACTTC	CASRPGTSGGETQYF
TRBV10-3	TRBD2	TRBJ2-3	once	TGTGCCATCAATGGCGGGGGGAGCACAGATACGCAGTATTTT	CAINGGGSTDTQYF
TRBV27	-	TRBJ1-5	once	TGTGCCAGCGCCCTCGGGGTTAGCAATCAGCCCCAGCATTTT	CASALGVSNQPQHF
TRBV9	TRBD2	TRBJ2-7	-	TGTGCCAGCAGCGTTGCGGGACTAGCCGCCTTCTACGAGCAGTACTTC	CASSVAGLAAFYEQYF
TRBV27	TRBD2	TRBJ2-5	once	TGTGCCAGCAGTGGACTAGCGGGAGTGGAGACCCAGTACTTC	CASSGLAGVETQYF
TRBV6-5	TRBD1	TRBJ1-2	-	TGTGCCAGCAGCCCAGGGGGCTATGGCTACACCTTC	CASSPGGYGYTF
TRBV7-9	-	TRBJ1-5	-	TGTGCCAGCAGCACTGGACAGCTTAGCAATCAGCCCCAGCATTTT	CASSTGQLSNQPQHF
TRBV7-9	-	TRBJ1-5	once	TGTGCCAGCAGCCCTCTCACAGCGGGCGATCAGCCCCAGCATTTT	CASSPLTAGDQPQHF
TRBV7-2	-	TRBJ2-2	-	TGTGCCATCTCTGACGGGGGCGGGGAGCTGTTTTTT	CAISDGGGELFF
TRBV6-2/TRBV6-3	TRBD2	TRBJ2-5	-	TGTGCCAGCAGTTACCCCCCCGGGACTAGCTCCCTCCGGGTCCAGGAGACCCAGTACTTC	CASSYPPGTSSLRVQETQYF
TRBV6-2/TRBV6-3	-	TRBJ2-2	-	TGTGCCAGCAGTTACTCACCTCGCGACTTCACCGGGGAGCTGTTTTTT	CASSYSPRDFTGELFF
TRBV5-4	-	TRBJ2-7	-	TGTGCCAGCAGCCGCGGGGATCAATACGAGCAGTACTTC	CASSRGDQYEQYF
TRBV18	-	TRBJ2-3	few	TGTGCCAGCTGTACCAGGGGCTTTCGCACAGATACGCAGTATTTT	CASCTRGFRTDTQYF
TRBV2	TRBD2	TRBJ2-1	-	TGTGCCAGGGGGAATAGCGGGGGTAGTGAGCAGTTCTTC	CARGNSGGSEQFF
TRBV7-6	-	TRBJ2-1	-	TGTGCCAGCAGCTTAATGGCGGGGGAGCAGTTCTTC	CASSLMAGEQFF
TRBV4-3	-	TRBJ2-5	-	TGCGCCAGCAGCCAGGACAGAAGGGAGACCCAGTACTTC	CASSQDRRETQYF
TRBV7-9	TRBD2	TRBJ2-2	-	TGTGCCAGCAGCGCACTAGCGGGGGCCGGGGAGCTGTTTTTT	CASSALAGAGELFF
TRBV10-3	TRBD2	TRBJ2-7	few	TGTGCCACCGGACTAGCGGAACTCTACGAGCAGTACTTC	CATGLAELYEQYF
TRBV11-2	-	TRBJ2-7	-	TGTGCCAGCAGCTTTCAACAGGGATACTACTACGAGCAGTACTTC	CASSFQQGYYYEQYF
TRBV12-3/TRBV12-4	-	TRBJ2-5	once	TGTGCCAGCTCTTTGAGGAGTGTAGTCCAGTACTTC	CASSLRSVVQYF
TRBV7-2	-	TRBJ2-1	-	TGTGCCAGCAGCCTTCGACAGGCGGCATACAATGAGCAGTTCTTC	CASSLRQAAYNEQFF